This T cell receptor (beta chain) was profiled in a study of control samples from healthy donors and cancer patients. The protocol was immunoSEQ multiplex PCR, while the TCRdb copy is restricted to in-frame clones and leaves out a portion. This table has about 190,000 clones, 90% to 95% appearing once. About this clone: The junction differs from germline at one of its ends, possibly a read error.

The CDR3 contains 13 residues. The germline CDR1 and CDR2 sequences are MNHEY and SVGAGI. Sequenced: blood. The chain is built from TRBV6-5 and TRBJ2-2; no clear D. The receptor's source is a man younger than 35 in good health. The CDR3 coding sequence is TGTGCCAGCAGTTACTCGAAGACCGGGGAGCTGTTTTTT. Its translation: CASSYSKTGELFF.